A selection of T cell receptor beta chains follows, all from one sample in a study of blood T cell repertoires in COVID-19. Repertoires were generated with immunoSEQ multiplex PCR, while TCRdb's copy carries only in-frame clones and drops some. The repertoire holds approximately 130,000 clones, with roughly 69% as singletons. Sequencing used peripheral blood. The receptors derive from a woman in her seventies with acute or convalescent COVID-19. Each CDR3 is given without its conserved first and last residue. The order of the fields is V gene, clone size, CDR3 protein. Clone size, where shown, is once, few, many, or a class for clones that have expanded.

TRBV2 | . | ASSEGVRITDTQY
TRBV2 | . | ASTLDRRTYNSPLH
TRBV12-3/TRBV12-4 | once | ASSLVGTGEQY
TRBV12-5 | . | ASGLGLASTDTQY
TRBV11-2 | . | ASSLIVGTASYEQY
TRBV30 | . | AWRIAGGPDTQY
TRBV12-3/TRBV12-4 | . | ASKRGSTGELF
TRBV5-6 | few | ASSYAGSYEQY
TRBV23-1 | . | ASSQSRDRGFNYGYT
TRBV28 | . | ASSFTRGSNQPQH
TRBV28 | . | ASSITVSGNTIY
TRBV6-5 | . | ASSYSTGGITEAF
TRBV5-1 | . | ASSGTGVDEQY
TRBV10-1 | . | ASSDSYEDTEAF
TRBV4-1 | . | ASSQGGGRTEAF
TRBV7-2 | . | ASSGQGVRNSPLH
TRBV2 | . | ASSGGQAGEQY
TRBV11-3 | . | ASSLSVTGTQETQY
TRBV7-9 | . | ASSVGTGVIEQF
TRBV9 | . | ASNLQGLAGEEQY
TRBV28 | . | ASRRQVTAGTLH
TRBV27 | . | ASSPVLAGKETQY
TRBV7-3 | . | ASSLPGVQNEQF
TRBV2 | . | ASSEAQGGAVGF
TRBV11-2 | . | ASSPWDSYNSPLH
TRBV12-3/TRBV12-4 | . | ASSRRGYNEQF
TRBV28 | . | ASSLLDRFVQPQH
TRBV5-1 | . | ASSLQGGTDTQY
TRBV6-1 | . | ASNQGGVGNTIY
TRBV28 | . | ASSARQGAFNEQF
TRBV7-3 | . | ASSLDGHNNEQF
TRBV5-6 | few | ASKWGPDLPGQTQY
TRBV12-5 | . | ASGLPEGGATRYNEQF
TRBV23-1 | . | ASSQIPLVSWTGRNTEAF
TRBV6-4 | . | ASKSGTGELF
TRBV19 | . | ASSLSWDRSTDTQY
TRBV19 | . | ASRTGQGGFSPLH
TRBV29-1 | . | SVDGGTGQETQY
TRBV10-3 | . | AISGRGLAGTGELF
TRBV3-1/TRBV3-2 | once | ASSQEAGNQPQH
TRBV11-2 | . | ASSSWRGGGSTDTQY
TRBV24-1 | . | ATGAGNTGELF
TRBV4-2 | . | ASSPAGERLVYYT
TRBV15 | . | ATSRAGTGSYEQY
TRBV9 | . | ASSVVGVHEQF
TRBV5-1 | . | ASSLVGGFGDTQY
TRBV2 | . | ASRVLGQGLSYEQY
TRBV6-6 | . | ASSLLNNEQF
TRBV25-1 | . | ASSERRGSSYNEQF
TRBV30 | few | AWSTTSGWSSGANVLT
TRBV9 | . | ASSRGRVYNEQF
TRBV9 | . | ASSVGREGAKNIQY
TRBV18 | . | ASPPGQGTGANVLT
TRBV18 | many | ASSPTGYTEAF
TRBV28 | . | ASNTAGTGELF
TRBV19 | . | ASSIPGGPAGTEAF
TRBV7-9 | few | ASSLAPSDRGLGYT